This entry lists 32 T cell receptor beta chains sequenced from one sample in a study of response to subunit inactivated influenza vaccine. TCRdb analysed the RT-PCR reads with MiXCR anew, one entry per CDR3 protein. The sample yields more than 700,000 distinct CDR3 sequences, less than 25% seen once. The sample consisted of PBMCs from blood, taken about 5 days after vaccination. The receptors derive from a man aged 50-60 years who received an inactivated influenza vaccine.

This clonotype has ten or more counts. This chain joins TRBV12-3 or TRBV12-4 and TRBJ2-7, with D possibly TRBD2 on 5 matching bases. The V and J ends lost 6 bases and 0 bases respectively, with 12 bases between them. The length of the CDR3 is 14 residues. The CDR3 region is CASSRLRDSYEQYF. The CDR3 nucleotides read TGTGCCAGCAGCCGCCTCCGGGACTCCTACGAGCAGTACTTC.

This sequence joins TRBV12-3 or TRBV12-4 and TRBJ2-7; TRBD2 might be the D (6 bases). This CDR3 is built from 18 residues. Trimming took 4 bases from V and 0 from J, leaving 22 bases between them. This CDR3 is CASSSLSLVGLTSYEQYF. CDR3 nucleotide sequence: TGTGCCAGCAGTTCCTTATCGTTGGTAGGACTAACCTCCTACGAGCAGTACTTC.

V gene TRBV20-1 combines with J gene TRBJ1-2, with D perhaps matching TRBD1 (6 bases). The CDR3 loop spans 15 amino acids. V was clipped by 2 bases and J by 4 bases, with 17 bases between them. The germline V gene has CDR1 DFQATT and CDR2 SNEGSKA (reference sequence). CDR3 protein: CSARRAAGAGYGYTF. CDR3 bases: TGCAGTGCTAGACGCGCGGCAGGGGCCGGCTATGGCTACACCTTC.

This clonotype was recorded a few times. V is TRBV7-6 and J is TRBJ1-1; D is undetermined. Germline lookup yields CDR1 SGHVS and CDR2 FNYEAQ. V was trimmed by 1 base and J by 7 bases, leaving 16 bases between them. This CDR3 region has 15 residues. Here the CDR3 DNA reads TGTGCCAGCAGCTTAGGGGCGACCCTGCGGGGTGAAGCTTTCTTT. This sequence encodes CASSLGATLRGEAFF.

This clonotype showed up just a few times. The chain combines TRBV6-1 with TRBJ2-1; 11 bases map to TRBD2. Germline V lookup: CDR1 MNHNS, CDR2 SASEGT. CDR3 length: 16 residues. The V gene end was trimmed by 10 bases and the J gene end by 6 bases; junction bases not matched to a gene: 14. As DNA, the CDR3 is TGTGCCACGAAGAGGGATAGCGGGGGGGTCTCCAATGAGCAGTTCTTC. Its protein is CATKRDSGGVSNEQFF.

The J gene is TRBJ2-3, the V gene TRBV12-3 or TRBV12-4; D gene uncertain. The CDR3 consists of 15 residues. With 6 bases removed from V and 2 bases from J, the gap between germline ends came to 15 bases. The CDR3 DNA sequence: TGTGCCAGCAGCCGTCGCCGGGCGTACACAGATACGCAGTATTTT. This codes for CASSRRRAYTDTQYF.

CDR3 DNA sequence: TGCGCCAGCAGCTTACTACTAGCGGGGCCTACCGGGGAGCTGTTTTTT. The encoded protein is CASSLLLAGPTGELFF. The J gene is TRBJ2-2, the V gene TRBV5-1; 10 bases match TRBD2. The CDR3 spans 16 residues. Germline CDR1 SGHRS, CDR2 YFSETQ. The V segment lost 2 bases and the J segment 5 bases; nucleotides outside the gene matches: 6.

The rearrangement joins TRBV7-9 to TRBJ1-2; the D gene is possibly TRBD1 (6 bases). Germline CDR1 SEHNR, CDR2 FQNEAQ (reference sequence). The CDR3 is 14 amino acids. V lost 6 bases and J 2 bases, leaving 13 bases between the germline ends. This CDR3 reads CASRRGGLNYGYTF. In DNA, the CDR3 is TGTGCCAGCAGGCGAGGGGGGTTGAACTATGGCTACACCTTC.

This clonotype has at least ten counts. The V call is TRBV20-1, the J call TRBJ2-7; TRBD1 agrees at 7 bases. The CDR3 loop spans 13 amino acids. J was trimmed by 2 bases and V by 6 bases; bases with no gene match: 7. The germline V gene encodes CDR1 DFQATT and CDR2 SNEGSKA (reference sequence). CDR3 sequence reads: CSADTGAAYEQYF. The CDR3, as DNA: TGCAGTGCAGATACAGGGGCCGCCTACGAGCAGTACTTC.

J is TRBJ1-2 and V is TRBV30; D might be TRBD1 (5 bases). Per the germline V gene, CDR1 is GTSNPN and CDR2 is SVGIG (reference sequence). The CDR3 totals 13 residues. With 7 bases removed from V and 0 bases from J, the gap between germline ends came to 12 bases. As DNA, the CDR3 is TGTGCCTCCTCGGAGGGACCTAACTATGGCTACACCTTC. Translated, it gives CASSEGPNYGYTF.

In its sample, this clonotype was seen a few times. The CDR3 bases are TGCAGCGCTGCAGGGGACGGAAACACCATATATTTT. This translates into CSAAGDGNTIYF. This sequence joins TRBV29-1 and TRBJ1-3; D is possibly TRBD1 (6 bases). The CDR3 extends over 12 amino acids. V lost 7 bases, J lost 4 bases, and 11 bases lay in between. The V gene's germline CDR1 is SQVTM and CDR2 ANQGSEA.

The chain couples TRBV6-5 to TRBJ2-1, with 12 bases lining up with TRBD2. CDR3 length equals 16 residues. In germline, CDR1 is MNHEY, CDR2 SVGAGI. V dropped 5 bases and J dropped 10; count of bases not matched to a gene: 12. For the CDR3, the DNA is TGTGCCAGCAGTCACGGACTAGCGGGACCTACAGGGGAGCAGTTCTTC. Translating gives CASSHGLAGPTGEQFF.

This chain links TRBV9 with TRBJ2-7; D remains unclear. The CDR3 is made up of 14 amino acids. Trimming shortened V by 0 bases and J by 3 bases, and 10 bases separated the two germline ends. CDR1 is SGDLS, CDR2 YYNGEE, per germline. The CDR3 is CASSVGGTHYEQYF. The CDR3 nucleotides read TGTGCCAGCAGCGTAGGTGGCACCCACTACGAGCAGTACTTC.

This clonotype was detected a few times. CDR3 in DNA: TGCGCCAGCAGCCAAGATCCGGTCGGCAGGGAGACAGAGACCCAGTACTTC. Protein sequence: CASSQDPVGRETETQYF. The chain carries TRBV4-3 and TRBJ2-5; D might be TRBD1 or TRBD2, each matching 5 bases. Germline V gene sequence: CDR1 LGHNA, CDR2 YSLEER. The V end was cut by 0 bases, the J end by 4 bases, with 18 bases between. The CDR3 is 17 residues long.

This chain links TRBV29-1 with TRBJ2-3, with 9 bases fitting TRBD2. Germline V gives CDR1 SQVTM, CDR2 ANQGSEA. Trimming removed 7 bases from V and 6 bases from J; junction bases left unmatched: 20. The CDR3 sequence is 17 residues long. As DNA, the CDR3 is TGCAGCGCTGTAACTAGCGGGCCATCCTACTTGTGGGATACGCAGTATTTT. This encodes CSAVTSGPSYLWDTQYF.

This clonotype was seen a few times. The chain links TRBV5-5 to TRBJ1-5; D not resolved. Per germline, CDR1 SGHKS and CDR2 YYEKEE (reference sequence). The CDR3 loop spans 15 amino acids. Trimming shortened V by 0 bases and J by 0 bases, and 7 bases separated the two germline ends. The CDR3 sequence is CASSLVPDSNQPQHF. CDR3 nucleotides: TGTGCCAGCAGCTTGGTGCCGGATAGCAATCAGCCCCAGCATTTT.

This clonotype was detected only a few times. The CDR3 sequence: CASSFSGVHEQYF. The CDR3 bases are TGTGCCAGCAGCTTTAGCGGGGTCCACGAGCAGTACTTC. V usage is TRBV7-2 and J usage is TRBJ2-7, with 8 bases identical to TRBD2. Germline CDR1 SGHTA, CDR2 FQGNSA. The CDR3 extends over 13 amino acids. Unmatched junction bases numbered 3, after V lost 3 bases and J lost 5 bases.

This clonotype was detected a few times. The genes are TRBV4-2 and TRBJ2-1; 11 bases align to TRBD2. The V segment lost 1 base and the J segment 0 bases; nucleotides outside the gene matches: 14. Germline V CDR1 and CDR2: LGHNA, YNFKEQ. This CDR3 is built from 21 residues. The CDR3 loop is CASSQGWGGTSGRSSYNEQFF. The CDR3 region has the DNA TGTGCCAGCAGCCAAGGTTGGGGGGGGACTAGCGGACGAAGCTCCTACAATGAGCAGTTCTTC.

This clonotype showed up just a few times. V gene TRBV5-1 combines with J gene TRBJ2-1; 8 positions match TRBD1. The V segment lost 4 bases and the J segment 6 bases; nucleotides outside the gene matches: 9. CDR1 is SGHRS and CDR2 is YFSETQ in the germline V gene. This CDR3 region has 15 residues. The CDR3 reads CASSLWGRGPNEQFF. The CDR3 region has the DNA TGCGCCAGCAGCCTCTGGGGCAGGGGGCCCAATGAGCAGTTCTTC.

This clonotype was detected a few times. The V call is TRBV5-6, the J call TRBJ1-1; no clear D. V was pared by 8 bases and J by 0 bases, with 11 bases between. The germline CDR1 and CDR2 sequences are SGHDT and YYEEEE. The CDR3 spans 13 residues. The CDR3 sequence is CASIGEVNTEAFF. For the CDR3, the DNA is TGTGCCAGTATCGGGGAGGTGAACACTGAAGCTTTCTTT.

The V and J genes are TRBV28 and TRBJ2-2, with D unresolved. The CDR3 consists of 11 residues. V was trimmed by 2 bases and J by 10 bases, leaving 5 bases between them. Germline V CDR1 and CDR2: MDHEN, SYDVKM. CDR3 sequence: CASSLRKELFF. The CDR3 DNA sequence: TGTGCCAGCAGTTTACGGAAGGAGCTGTTTTTT.

This clonotype showed up many times. The gene calls are TRBV7-2 and TRBJ1-4; a possible D gene is TRBD1 (5 bases). V was clipped by 5 bases and J by 8 bases, with 18 bases between them. The CDR3 covers 15 residues. Germline V gives CDR1 SGHTA, CDR2 FQGNSA. CDR3 nucleotide sequence: TGTGCCAGCAGCCCGTATATGGGGCGCATGGAAAAACTGTTTTTT. Translating it yields CASSPYMGRMEKLFF.

This chain connects TRBV4-3 to TRBJ2-3; D not resolved. This CDR3 has 14 amino acids. V was pared by 0 bases and J by 6 bases, with 10 bases between. CDR1 LGHNA and CDR2 YSLEER come from the germline V gene. The CDR3 sequence is CASSQDPIADTQYF. The CDR3 DNA sequence: TGCGCCAGCAGCCAAGACCCGATCGCGGATACGCAGTATTTT.

This clonotype has just a few counts. This rearrangement joins TRBV6-1 to TRBJ1-1; possibly TRBD1 for D (6 bases). Per the germline V gene, CDR1 is MNHNS and CDR2 is SASEGT. The CDR3 runs 13 residues. Trimming pared 8 bases from V and 1 base from J, leaving 11 bases between. The DNA of the CDR3 is TGTGCCAGCCGACAGGCGACGAACACTGAAGCTTTCTTT. It codes for CASRQATNTEAFF.

This clonotype was seen more than once but under ten times. V gene TRBV28 combines with J gene TRBJ2-5, with D tentatively TRBD1 or TRBD2 (5 bases each). The CDR3 length is 15 residues. The V end was cut by 5 bases, the J end by 7 bases, with 20 bases between. Germline V gene sequence: CDR1 MDHEN, CDR2 SYDVKM. The CDR3 DNA reads as TGTGCCAGCAGTCATCACTCTGGGCGTGGGGGGACCCAGTACTTC. The encoded protein is CASSHHSGRGGTQYF.

This clonotype was detected only a few times. V and J are TRBV9 and TRBJ2-1, with 9 bases matching TRBD2. This CDR3 region has 17 residues. The J segment lost 0 bases and the V segment lost 0 bases, leaving 4 bases of the junction unmatched. The germline V gene has CDR1 SGDLS and CDR2 YYNGEE. In nucleotides, the CDR3 is TGTGCCAGCAGCGTAGTTGCGGGAGGGGTCTCCTACAATGAGCAGTTCTTC. It translates to CASSVVAGGVSYNEQFF.

The table lists this clonotype with a few counts. This chain connects TRBV27 to TRBJ2-1; weak D call: TRBD1 (5 bases). Germline V CDR1 and CDR2: MNHEY, SMNVEV (reference sequence). There are 15 residues in the CDR3. Trimming shortened V by 0 bases and J by 9 bases, and 15 bases separated the two germline ends. As DNA, the CDR3 is TGTGCCAGCAGTTTATCCGGCAGGGCCCTTGGTGAGCAGTTCTTC. It codes for CASSLSGRALGEQFF.

This clonotype was recorded a few times. V gene TRBV29-1 combines with J gene TRBJ2-2, with 10 bases lining up with TRBD2. V gave up 1 base and J gave up 0 bases; unmatched junction bases: 5. This CDR3 spans 17 amino acids. Germline lookup yields CDR1 SQVTM and CDR2 ANQGSEA. The CDR3 coding sequence is TGCAGCGTTGAAGTAACCCTAGCGGGAGCGAACACCGGGGAGCTGTTTTTT. Its protein product is CSVEVTLAGANTGELFF.

V and J are TRBV15 and TRBJ2-2; no clear D. Germline V gives CDR1 LNHNV, CDR2 YYDKDF (reference sequence). V was trimmed by 7 bases and J by 4 bases, leaving 10 bases between them. This CDR3 is 13 amino acids long. The CDR3 sequence: CATKNFFTGELFF. The CDR3 DNA is TGTGCCACCAAAAACTTCTTCACCGGGGAGCTGTTTTTT.

The V and J genes are TRBV6-4 and TRBJ2-5; 7 nucleotides line up with TRBD2. V trimming: 5 bases; J trimming: 4 bases; junction bases outside the gene matches: 4. Germline V gene data show CDR1 as MRHNA and CDR2 as SNTAGT. The CDR3 covers 13 residues. The CDR3 bases are TGTGCCAGCAGTCGGGACTACCCAGAGACCCAGTACTTC. As protein: CASSRDYPETQYF.

The gene calls are TRBV7-8 and TRBJ2-7, with 14 bases matching TRBD2. V trimming: 5 bases; J trimming: 2 bases; junction bases outside the gene matches: 11. This CDR3 contains 18 residues. Germline loops: CDR1 SGHVS, CDR2 FQNEAQ. CDR3 in DNA: TGTGCCAGCAGCGCAAGGACTAGCGGGAGGCCCCTTACCTACGAGCAGTACTTC. Amino acids: CASSARTSGRPLTYEQYF.

This clonotype was counted many times. The chain joins TRBV5-1 to TRBJ2-5; a possible D gene is TRBD1 (6 bases). The CDR3 contains 15 residues. V was shortened by 0 bases and J by 5 bases, with 14 bases between the two germline ends. From germline, CDR1 is SGHRS and CDR2 YFSETQ. The CDR3 nucleotides read TGCGCCAGCAGCTTGGGTCAGGGGTCGGGCGAGACCCAGTACTTC. This encodes CASSLGQGSGETQYF.